This T cell receptor (beta chain) was sequenced in a study of CD8+ T cells in alopecia areata. Study-wide background: The study gave tofacitinib for 6 to 18 months, then 6 months off drug.

Treatment specified: oral pan-JAK inhibitor, 5-10 mg twice daily. Punch biopsies of lesional scalp, plus peripheral blood, were taken from alopecia areata patients. In germline, CDR1 is MNHEY, CDR2 SVGAGI. The CDR3 spans 15 residues. Trimming took 7 bases from V and 0 from J, leaving 14 bases between them. RNA was isolated and reverse transcribed to cDNA, the sequencing template. The protocol was immunoSEQ multiplex PCR, while the TCRdb copy is restricted to in-frame clones and leaves out a portion. The data contain around 270,000 clones, 55% to 75% of them singletons. This clone was seen once. This sequence originates from a human donor with alopecia areata. Material: CD4+ T cells sorted from blood, obtained at week 24, from a patient treated with tofacitinib. The V gene is TRBV6-5, the J gene TRBJ2-3; TRBD1 is a possible D gene (6 bases). The chain's CDR3 is CASTEAGQSTDTQYF. Written as DNA, the CDR3 is TGTGCCAGCACCGAAGCCGGACAGAGCACAGATACGCAGTATTTT.